Listed here are 18 T cell receptor beta chains from one sample, sequenced in a study of blood T cell repertoires in COVID-19. Sequencing used immunoSEQ multiplex PCR; TCRdb keeps in-frame clones, though not all of them. Here the sample spans about 360,000 clones, nearly 90% being singletons. Sequences were obtained from PBMCs or T cells enriched from blood (not recorded which). These receptor sequences come from a woman aged 40 to 50 with acute COVID-19.

The gene calls are TRBV18 and TRBJ2-7, with a weak D call TRBD1 (5 bases). The germline V gene has CDR1 KGHSH and CDR2 LQKENI. CDR3 length: 14 amino acids. The ends were cut back, 2 bases at V and 0 bases at J, with 8 bases in the middle. CDR3 DNA sequence: TGTGCCAGCTCACCATCCAGGGCCTCCTACGAGCAGTACTTC. This gives the protein CASSPSRASYEQYF.

This clone was observed a few times. This chain connects TRBV7-9 to TRBJ2-2; D is perhaps TRBD2 (5 bases). Per the germline V gene, CDR1 is SEHNR and CDR2 is FQNEAQ (reference sequence). The CDR3 totals 16 residues. V dropped 2 bases and J dropped 3 bases, with 13 bases sitting between them. The CDR3 sequence: CASSLRSSSDTGELFF. The CDR3 nucleotides are TGTGCCAGCAGCTTAAGGTCTAGCTCTGACACCGGGGAGCTGTTTTTT.

The genes are TRBV6-1 and TRBJ1-2; D might be TRBD1 (6 bases). The germline gives CDR1 MNHNS, CDR2 SASEGT. Trimming took 2 bases from V and 0 from J, leaving 13 bases between them. This CDR3 region has 16 residues. The CDR3 DNA reads as TGTGCCAGCAGTGAACCCTCTTGGACAGCTAACTATGGCTACACCTTC. This gives the protein CASSEPSWTANYGYTF.

This CDR3 is CASRRMNTEAFF. CDR3 in DNA: TGTGCCAGCAGGCGGATGAACACTGAAGCTTTCTTT. The J gene is TRBJ1-1, the V gene TRBV12-3 or TRBV12-4, with D unclear. CDR3 length equals 12 residues. V lost 6 bases, J lost 0 bases, and 5 bases lay in between.

The chain carries TRBV19 and TRBJ1-4; 7 nucleotides match TRBD1. Germline V gene lookup returns CDR1 LNHDA and CDR2 SQIVND (reference sequence). The CDR3 is 14 amino acids. After removal of 7 bases from V and 7 bases from J, the junction contained 9 bases not matched to a gene. In nucleotides, the CDR3 is TGTGCCAGTACCGAAAGGACAGGCCCTGAAAAACTGTTTTTT. Amino acids: CASTERTGPEKLFF.

The genes are TRBV5-1 and TRBJ2-5; no clear D gene. This CDR3 contains 15 residues. Germline V gene data show CDR1 as SGHRS and CDR2 as YFSETQ. The V gene lost 2 bases and the J gene lost 1 base, with 12 bases spanning the gap. In nucleotides, the CDR3 is TGCGCCAGCAGCTTAGGAGCAATGACCCAAGAGACCCAGTACTTC. Amino acid sequence: CASSLGAMTQETQYF.

This rearrangement joins TRBV7-2 to TRBJ1-1, with D possibly TRBD1 on 5 matching bases. In germline, CDR1 is SGHTA, CDR2 FQGNSA. V was cut by 1 base and J by 7 bases, with 10 bases left in between. The CDR3 has 13 residues. DNA for the CDR3: TGTGCCAGCAGCTTAGGCAGGGCTATTGAAGCTTTCTTT. Its protein is CASSLGRAIEAFF.

This sequence joins TRBV4-2 and TRBJ2-7; 16 bases map to TRBD2. Trimming cost V 0 bases and J 6 bases; bases outside gene matches: 5. CDR1 is LGHNA, CDR2 YNFKEQ, per germline. This CDR3 contains 17 residues. CDR3 in DNA: TGTGCCAGCAGCCAAGAGGCGGGACTAGCGGGGGGGCTCGAGCAGTACTTC. Encoded protein: CASSQEAGLAGGLEQYF.

Concerning this clone: This same CDR3 is encoded by further DNA sequences in the sample. CDR3 region: CASSSGTGGSYEQYF. The CDR3 nucleotides read TGTGCCAGTAGTAGCGGGACAGGGGGTTCCTACGAGCAGTACTTC. The rearrangement uses TRBV19 and TRBJ2-7; 11 nucleotides line up with TRBD1. The germline V gene encodes CDR1 LNHDA and CDR2 SQIVND (reference sequence). V gave up 4 bases and J gave up 1 base; unmatched junction bases: 3. CDR3 length equals 15 residues.

The V and J genes are TRBV3-1 (or the pseudogene TRBV3-2) and TRBJ2-1; 11 bases map to TRBD2. The J segment lost 7 bases and the V segment lost 2 bases, leaving 7 bases of the junction unmatched. In germline, CDR1 is LGHDT, CDR2 YNNKEL (reference sequence). The CDR3 sequence is 16 residues long. The DNA for the CDR3 is TGTGCCAGCAGCCAATATCGGCTAGCGGGGGGTAATGAGCAGTTCTTC. Residues: CASSQYRLAGGNEQFF.

The chain uses TRBV3-1 (or the pseudogene TRBV3-2) and TRBJ2-5, with 14 bases matching TRBD2. CDR1 and CDR2 from the germline V gene are LGHDT and YNNKEL (reference sequence). V lost 3 bases and J lost 0; bases outside the gene matches: 3. The CDR3 loop spans 17 amino acids. CDR3: CASSQTGLAGDQETQYF. CDR3 bases: TGTGCCAGCAGCCAGACGGGACTAGCGGGAGACCAAGAGACCCAGTACTTC.

The rearrangement uses TRBV5-4 and TRBJ2-5, with D perhaps TRBD1 (6 bases). This CDR3 spans 14 amino acids. Looked up from germline, CDR1 is SGHNT and CDR2 is YYREEE (reference sequence). V was pared by 2 bases and J by 5 bases, with 13 bases between. The CDR3 loop reads CASSLAGVSETQYF. The CDR3 DNA reads as TGTGCCAGCAGCTTAGCAGGGGTTTCGGAGACCCAGTACTTC.

The chain carries TRBV15 and TRBJ1-3, with a possible D match to TRBD1 (6 bases). The CDR3 runs to 15 residues. Germline V gives CDR1 LNHNV, CDR2 YYDKDF (reference sequence). The germline V and J ends were trimmed by 0 bases and 3 bases, with 9 bases remaining between them. DNA for the CDR3: TGTGCCACCAGCAGAGAGGACAGATTTGGAAACACCATATATTTT. Encoded protein: CATSREDRFGNTIYF.

The rearrangement joins TRBV7-2 to TRBJ1-5; tentative D call: TRBD1 (5 bases). Germline loops: CDR1 SGHTA, CDR2 FQGNSA. This CDR3 region has 14 residues. Trimming took 1 base from V and 6 from J, leaving 10 bases between them. CDR3: CASSLVSGGQPQHF. The CDR3 coding sequence is TGTGCCAGCAGCTTAGTCAGCGGGGGTCAGCCCCAGCATTTT.

The chain has TRBV5-4 and TRBJ1-3; D may be TRBD1 (5 bases). V shed 0 bases and J shed 2 bases, with 12 bases lying between them. In germline, CDR1 is SGHNT, CDR2 YYREEE (reference sequence). CDR3 length equals 16 residues. CDR3 bases: TGTGCCAGCAGCTTGGCCTCCCAGGGCCCTGGAAACACCATATATTTT. It yields the protein CASSLASQGPGNTIYF.

The chain couples TRBV5-1 to TRBJ2-1; 12 bases map to TRBD2. The germline CDR1 and CDR2 sequences are SGHRS and YFSETQ. This CDR3 region has 15 residues. The V gene end was trimmed by 3 bases and the J gene end by 6 bases; junction bases not matched to a gene: 4. CDR3 protein: CASSWRTSGANEQFF. As DNA, the CDR3 is TGCGCCAGCAGCTGGCGGACTAGCGGGGCCAATGAGCAGTTCTTC.

The genes are TRBV4-2 and TRBJ1-1; 7 nucleotides line up with TRBD1. CDR3 length: 13 residues. J lost 7 bases, V lost 4 bases, and 6 bases had no gene match. Germline CDR1 is LGHNA and CDR2 is YNFKEQ. CDR3 DNA sequence: TGTGCCAGCAGCCTAGGGGACAGCCTTGAAGCTTTCTTT. Translating it yields CASSLGDSLEAFF.

V is TRBV18 and J is TRBJ1-5; 8 nucleotides match TRBD1. CDR1 is KGHSH, CDR2 LQKENI, per germline. The CDR3 contains 14 residues. The trim removed 4 bases at V and 4 bases at J, leaving 3 bases unmatched. The CDR3 sequence is CASSLDRGNQPQHF. In nucleotides, the CDR3 is TGTGCCAGCTCACTAGACAGGGGAAATCAGCCCCAGCATTTT. Full variable domain (remainder filled in from reference TRBV18 and TRBJ1-5): NAGVMQNPRHLVRRRGQEARLRCSPMKGHSHVYWYRQLPEEGLKFMVYLQKENIIDESGMPKERFSAEFPKEGPSILRIQQVVRGDSAAYFCASSLDRGNQPQHFGDGTRLSIL.